Here is one T cell receptor beta chain with its context. Profiled with immunoSEQ multiplex PCR; TCRdb holds only in-frame clones, not every one. The sample has about 150,000 clones, 90% seen once; the top ten hold about 1.1%. This specimen belongs to a study of OX40 agonist ivuxolimab in advanced cancers. CDR1 is SNHLY and CDR2 is FYNNEI in the germline V gene. Trimming left V 7 bases short and J 0 bases short, with 13 bases between. The CDR3 totals 14 residues. Sequencing used CD4+ or CD8+ T cells sorted from blood, obtained in a trial of the OX40 agonist ivuxolimab. The TCR originated in an adult with an advanced solid tumor such as melanoma, head and neck, liver or kidney cancer. The chain uses TRBV2 and TRBJ2-7, with D perhaps TRBD1 (6 bases). DNA of the CDR3: TGTGCCAGCACGCCAGGGGTCTCCTCCTACGAGCAGTACTTC. It specifies CASTPGVSSYEQYF.